The 27 T cell receptor beta chains below come from one sample, sequenced in a study of CXCR3-negative and CXCR3-positive naive CD8 T cells. Notes on the study in general: Higher TRB CDR3 hydrophobicity marked CXCR3-positive naive cells relative to CXCR3-negative naive cells.

The study made its TRB cDNA libraries by 5' RACE, adding UMI labels. TCRdb reanalyzed the 5' RACE reads, giving one entry per CDR3 protein sequence and no DNA. Recorded for this sample: approximately 90,000 distinct CDR3 sequences. Antigen specificity for these receptors is unknown. Sequencing input: naive CXCR3+ CD8+ T cells from blood. The subset is: CD45RO-CCR7+CD27+CD95- naive CD8+ T cells expressing CXCR3 (TNR3+). Receptors originate from a human donor in good health. Some clones in this sample may be carry-over from other donors' samples.

The rearrangement links TRBV20-1 to TRBJ2-7; no DNA is available, so the TRBD1 call from TCRdb remains unchecked. The CDR3 extends over 14 amino acids. Germline values: CDR1 DFQATT, CDR2 SNEGSKA (reference sequence). The CDR3 protein is CSAWTGITSYEQYF.

The V and J genes are TRBV27 and TRBJ2-2; TCRdb calls TRBD1, which cannot be checked without DNA. The CDR3 loop spans 15 amino acids. Germline CDR1 is MNHEY and CDR2 is SMNVEV (reference sequence). CDR3 sequence: CASSLGTGALGELFF.

The V and J genes are TRBV6-2 or TRBV6-3 and TRBJ2-7; TCRdb selects TRBD1, and the lack of DNA leaves this call unchecked. From germline, CDR1 is MNHEY and CDR2 SVGEGT. The CDR3 is made up of 14 amino acids. The CDR3 sequence is CASSPFDRSYEQYF.

This rearrangement joins TRBV28 to TRBJ1-4. The germline gives CDR1 MDHEN, CDR2 SYDVKM. CDR3 length: 11 residues. The CDR3 protein is CASSPDEKLFF.

The chain uses TRBV5-1 and TRBJ2-1. Germline CDR1 is SGHRS and CDR2 is YFSETQ. CDR3 length equals 11 residues. This CDR3 is CASVAYNEQFF. The whole variable domain, filled in from reference TRBV5-1 and TRBJ2-1, reads KAGVTQTPRYLIKTRGQQVTLSCSPISGHRSVSWYQQTPGQGLQFLFEYFSETQRNKGNFPGRFSGRQFSNSRSEMNVSTLELGDSALYLCASVAYNEQFFGPGTRLTVL.

The chain's CDR3 is CASSLARGLMNTEAFF. This chain joins TRBV28 and TRBJ1-1; the D call of TRBD1 rests on TCRdb alone, since no DNA is present to check it. CDR1 and CDR2 from the germline V gene are MDHEN and SYDVKM. The CDR3 runs to 16 residues.

This chain joins TRBV28 and TRBJ2-5; TCRdb calls TRBD1, which cannot be checked without DNA. The CDR3 consists of 15 residues. The germline gives CDR1 MDHEN, CDR2 SYDVKM. CDR3 amino acids: CASSLLGQDQETQYF.

The chain is built from TRBV28 and TRBJ2-3; TCRdb's D gene call, TRBD2, goes unchecked for lack of DNA. The CDR3 runs to 16 residues. The germline CDR1 and CDR2 sequences are MDHEN and SYDVKM. This CDR3 reads CASSLLAGESTDTQYF. Full variable domain (remainder filled in from reference TRBV28 and TRBJ2-3): DVKVTQSSRYLVKRTGEKVFLECVQDMDHENMFWYRQDPGLGLRLIYFSYDVKMKEKGDIPEGYSVSREKKERFSLILESASTNQTSMYLCASSLLAGESTDTQYFGPGTRLTVL.

The genes are TRBV6-2 or TRBV6-3 and TRBJ1-2. CDR1 and CDR2 (germline): MNHEY, SVGEGT. The CDR3 runs 16 residues. This chain's CDR3 is CASYTTASKANYGYTF.

The chain joins TRBV14 to TRBJ2-7; TCRdb proposes TRBD2, but this gene call is untestable without DNA. The CDR3 length is 15 residues. Germline values: CDR1 SGHDN, CDR2 FVKESK. CDR3 sequence: CASSQVPAGFYEQYF.

The J gene is TRBJ2-7, the V gene TRBV3-1; there is no DNA to check the TCRdb D call of TRBD1. Germline-derived CDR1 and CDR2 are LGHDT and YNNKEL (reference sequence). The CDR3 has 17 amino acids. The CDR3 region is CASSQAPTRGGSYEQYF.

The J gene is TRBJ2-2, the V gene TRBV12-3 or TRBV12-4; TCRdb outputs TRBD1, but without DNA this stays unchecked. The CDR3 consists of 15 residues. The CDR3 loop is CASSPTGGFTGELFF.

The rearrangement links TRBV14 to TRBJ2-7; without DNA, the TCRdb call of TRBD1 cannot be checked. The CDR3 is made up of 13 amino acids. CDR1 SGHDN and CDR2 FVKESK come from the germline V gene. The CDR3 protein is CASSRGGFNEQYF. The complete variable domain, with remaining parts taken from reference TRBV14 and TRBJ2-7, reads EAGVTQFPSHSVIEKGQTVTLRCDPISGHDNLYWYRRVMGKEIKFLLHFVKESKQDESGMPNNRFLAERTGGTYSTLKVQPAELEDSGVYFCASSRGGFNEQYFGPGTRLTVT.

The rearrangement links TRBV27 to TRBJ2-3; the D call of TRBD2 rests on TCRdb alone, since no DNA is present to check it. Germline V gene lookup returns CDR1 MNHEY and CDR2 SMNVEV (reference sequence). This CDR3 spans 17 amino acids. CDR3 sequence reads: CASSFELAGEGTDTQYF.

This chain uses TRBV4-1 with TRBJ2-1; TCRdb gives TRBD2 as the D gene, but with no DNA this cannot be confirmed. The CDR3 contains 13 residues. The germline gives CDR1 MGHRA, CDR2 YSYEKL. The CDR3: CASSLWREDEQLF.

The chain couples TRBV14 to TRBJ2-7; TCRdb indicates TRBD2, and absent DNA this call remains unverified. The germline V gene encodes CDR1 SGHDN and CDR2 FVKESK. The CDR3 is made up of 15 amino acids. CDR3 amino acids: CASSPRLAGASEQYF.

The genes are TRBV4-3 and TRBJ2-7; the TRBD2 assignment by TCRdb is unverifiable without DNA. The CDR3 has 13 residues. CDR1 and CDR2 from the germline V gene are LGHNA and YSLEER. CDR3 region: CASSQGGRDEQYF.

Here the CDR3 reads CASSPTDGRGSYNEQFF. This chain joins TRBV28 and TRBJ2-1. Per germline, CDR1 MDHEN and CDR2 SYDVKM. This CDR3 is built from 17 residues. Using reference TRBV28 and TRBJ2-1 for the parts outside the CDR3, the full variable domain is DVKVTQSSRYLVKRTGEKVFLECVQDMDHENMFWYRQDPGLGLRLIYFSYDVKMKEKGDIPEGYSVSREKKERFSLILESASTNQTSMYLCASSPTDGRGSYNEQFFGPGTRLTVL.

This chain uses TRBV7-9 with TRBJ2-3. Germline CDR1 is SEHNR and CDR2 is FQNEAQ (reference sequence). This CDR3 has 16 residues. The CDR3 loop reads CASSSDRVSSTDTQYF.

The chain employs TRBV4-1 and TRBJ2-1; TCRdb's assignment of TRBD2 cannot be checked, as there is no DNA. CDR1 and CDR2 from the germline V gene are MGHRA and YSYEKL. The CDR3 runs 15 residues. The CDR3 sequence is CASSQDSGGYNEQFF.

CDR3 sequence: CASSASYNEQFF. The rearrangement uses TRBV4-3 and TRBJ2-1. Germline lookup yields CDR1 LGHNA and CDR2 YSLEER. The CDR3 is 12 amino acids.

The V call is TRBV7-2, the J call TRBJ1-1. CDR3 length: 14 residues. In germline, CDR1 is SGHTA, CDR2 FQGNSA. The chain's CDR3 is CASSLAPTTIEAFF.

This chain connects TRBV29-1 to TRBJ2-1; the D gene TCRdb calls, TRBD2, cannot be checked with no DNA. Germline V gives CDR1 SQVTM, CDR2 ANQGSEA. The CDR3 extends over 13 amino acids. Here the CDR3 reads CSVDILGDNEQFF.

CDR3 protein: CATSLDAGPYEQYF. The chain has TRBV15 and TRBJ2-7; TCRdb's D call of TRBD1 is untestable without DNA. Germline lookup yields CDR1 LNHNV and CDR2 YYDKDF (reference sequence). This CDR3 is 14 amino acids long.

This chain joins TRBV25-1 and TRBJ2-3; with no DNA, the TCRdb D assignment of TRBD2 cannot be verified. Germline V CDR1 and CDR2: MGHDK, SYGVNS. This CDR3 spans 17 amino acids. The CDR3 is CASSEFGLVTDTDTQYF.

CDR3 sequence reads: CASSSGLAEYEQYF. The genes are TRBV27 and TRBJ2-7; TCRdb proposes TRBD2, but this gene call is untestable without DNA. CDR3 length equals 14 residues. Germline lookup yields CDR1 MNHEY and CDR2 SMNVEV (reference sequence).

The chain joins TRBV7-8 to TRBJ2-4; TCRdb calls TRBD1, which cannot be checked without DNA. The germline V gene has CDR1 SGHVS and CDR2 FQNEAQ. The CDR3 covers 14 residues. The CDR3 loop is CASSSRQLKNIQYF.